This record covers a single TCR beta chain. Its antigen is as yet unknown. These data come from a study of cytomegalovirus exposure and HLA in healthy donors. As for the study in general: Of some 360 genotyped donors, approximately 80% clustered with self-reported Caucasian donors.

Donors were ostensibly healthy at sampling, although undocumented immune exposures were probable. V lost 5 bases, J lost 3 bases, and 8 bases lay in between. The CDR3 is 13 amino acids. CDR1 SGHAT and CDR2 FQNNGV come from the germline V gene. Study conclusions and caveats: Analysis performed later found about 18,000 TCR beta sequences associated with HLA alleles at 0.05 false discovery rate.

The PCR was carried out with 60 Vbeta primers and 13 Jbeta primers. Sequenced by immunoSEQ multiplex PCR; TCRdb stores in-frame clones only, minus some. The data contain tens of thousands of clones, around 80% of them singletons. What was sequenced was PBMCs. The chain employs TRBV11-2 and TRBJ2-1; D perhaps matches TRBD1 (6 bases). The clonotype comes from a man aged 40-49 years in good health and CMV-seronegative. CDR3 DNA sequence: TGTGCCAGCAGCGAGGGACACTACAATGAGCAGTTCTTC. This translates into CASSEGHYNEQFF.